The present TCR beta chain was sequenced within a study of cytomegalovirus exposure and HLA in healthy donors. Turning to the study itself: Most donors, 80% to 90% of over 300 genotyped, fell in the Caucasian-associated ancestry cluster. Points from the study as a whole: Some V segments could not be told apart, so they were left out, TRBV6-2 and TRBV6-3 among them. It was reported that TCR beta sequences correctly inferred the HLA-A and HLA-B alleles for most subjects. Immune exposure was documented only through CMV serostatus.

Trimming left V 2 bases short and J 4 bases short, with 11 bases between. CDR3 length: 14 residues. Germline loops: CDR1 MNHEY, CDR2 SVGAGI. Primers for the PCR totalled 60 Vbeta and 13 Jbeta. Sequencing was performed with immunoSEQ multiplex PCR; in TCRdb, only in-frame clones are kept and a portion is missing. The data contain under 150,000 clones, approximately 83% of them singletons. A remark on this clone: Its target is unknown.

This clonotype was sampled from a woman aged 18-35 years in good health and CMV-seronegative. The sequencing input was PBMCs. The chain is built from TRBV6-5 and TRBJ1-1; maybe TRBD1 (6 bases). The CDR3 bases are TGTGCCAGCAGTTACGGGGGCGAGACCACTGAAGCTTTCTTT. It is translated as CASSYGGETTEAFF.